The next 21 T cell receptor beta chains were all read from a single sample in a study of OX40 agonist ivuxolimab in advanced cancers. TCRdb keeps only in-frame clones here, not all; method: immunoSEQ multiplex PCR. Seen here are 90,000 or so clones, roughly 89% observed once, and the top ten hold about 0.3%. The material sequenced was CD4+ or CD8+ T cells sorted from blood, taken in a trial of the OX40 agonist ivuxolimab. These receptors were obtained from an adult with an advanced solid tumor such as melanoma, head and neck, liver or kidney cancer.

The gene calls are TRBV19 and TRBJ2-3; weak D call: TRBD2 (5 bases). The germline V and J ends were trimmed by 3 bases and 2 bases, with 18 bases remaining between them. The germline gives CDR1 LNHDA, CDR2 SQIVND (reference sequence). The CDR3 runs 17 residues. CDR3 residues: CASSIFSGETSTDTQYF. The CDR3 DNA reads TGTGCCAGTAGTATCTTCAGCGGCGAAACCTCCACAGATACGCAGTATTTT.

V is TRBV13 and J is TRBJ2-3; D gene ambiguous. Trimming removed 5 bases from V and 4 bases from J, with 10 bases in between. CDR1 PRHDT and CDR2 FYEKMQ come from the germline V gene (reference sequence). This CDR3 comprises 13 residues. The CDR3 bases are TGTGCCAGCAGCCCGCGTGACGCAGATACGCAGTATTTT. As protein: CASSPRDADTQYF.

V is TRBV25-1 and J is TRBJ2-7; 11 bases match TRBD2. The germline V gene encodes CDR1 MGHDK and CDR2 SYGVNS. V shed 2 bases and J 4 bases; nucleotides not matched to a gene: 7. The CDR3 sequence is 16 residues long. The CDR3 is CASSEITGTSGYEQYF. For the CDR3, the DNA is TGTGCCAGCAGTGAAATAACAGGGACTAGCGGATACGAGCAGTACTTC.

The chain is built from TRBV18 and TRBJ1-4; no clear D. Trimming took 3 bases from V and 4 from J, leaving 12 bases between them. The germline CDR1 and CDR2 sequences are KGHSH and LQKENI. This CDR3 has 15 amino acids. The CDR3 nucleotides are TGTGCCAGCTCACCCGGTAGCGCTAGTAATGAAAAACTGTTTTTT. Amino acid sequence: CASSPGSASNEKLFF.

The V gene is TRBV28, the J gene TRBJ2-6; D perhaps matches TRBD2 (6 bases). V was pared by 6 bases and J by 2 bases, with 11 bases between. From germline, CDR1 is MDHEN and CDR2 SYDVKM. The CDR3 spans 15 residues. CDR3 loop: CASRSGGTGANVLTF. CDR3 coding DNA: TGTGCCAGCAGATCTGGGGGGACTGGGGCCAACGTCCTGACTTTC.

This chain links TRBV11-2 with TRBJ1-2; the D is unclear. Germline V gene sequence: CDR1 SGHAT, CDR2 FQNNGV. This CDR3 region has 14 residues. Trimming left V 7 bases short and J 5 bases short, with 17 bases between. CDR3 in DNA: TGTGCCAGCAACCCATTGAGGGCCGGATATGGCTACACCTTC. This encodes CASNPLRAGYGYTF.

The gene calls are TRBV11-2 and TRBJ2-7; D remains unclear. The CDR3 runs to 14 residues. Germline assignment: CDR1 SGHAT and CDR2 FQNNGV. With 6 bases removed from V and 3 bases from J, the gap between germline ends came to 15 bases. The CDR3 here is CASRVFPANYEQYF. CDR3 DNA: TGTGCCAGCAGAGTTTTTCCGGCGAACTACGAGCAGTACTTC.

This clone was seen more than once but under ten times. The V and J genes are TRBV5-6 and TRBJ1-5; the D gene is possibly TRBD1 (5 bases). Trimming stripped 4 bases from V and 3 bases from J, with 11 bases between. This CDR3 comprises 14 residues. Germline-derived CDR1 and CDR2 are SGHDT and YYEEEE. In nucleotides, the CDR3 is TGTGCCAGCAGCCCGGGGCGTTACAATCAGCCCCAGCATTTT. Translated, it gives CASSPGRYNQPQHF.

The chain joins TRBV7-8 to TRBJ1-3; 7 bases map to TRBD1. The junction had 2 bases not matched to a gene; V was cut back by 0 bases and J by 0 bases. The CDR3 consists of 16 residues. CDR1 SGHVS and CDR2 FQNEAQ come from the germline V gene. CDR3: CASSLAGTDSGNTIYF. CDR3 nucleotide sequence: TGTGCCAGCAGCTTAGCCGGGACAGACTCTGGAAACACCATATATTTT.

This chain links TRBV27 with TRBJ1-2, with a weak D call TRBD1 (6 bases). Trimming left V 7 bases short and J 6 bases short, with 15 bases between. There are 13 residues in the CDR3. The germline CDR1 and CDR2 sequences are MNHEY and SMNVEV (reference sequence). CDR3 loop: CASKPGTRNGYTF. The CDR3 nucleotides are TGTGCCAGCAAACCCGGGACACGGAATGGCTACACCTTC.

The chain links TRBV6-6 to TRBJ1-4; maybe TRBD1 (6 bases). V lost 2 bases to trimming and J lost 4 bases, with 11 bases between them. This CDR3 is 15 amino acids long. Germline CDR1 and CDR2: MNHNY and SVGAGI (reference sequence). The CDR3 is CASSYGGRVNEKLFF. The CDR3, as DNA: TGTGCCAGCAGTTACGGGGGCAGGGTTAATGAAAAACTGTTTTTT.

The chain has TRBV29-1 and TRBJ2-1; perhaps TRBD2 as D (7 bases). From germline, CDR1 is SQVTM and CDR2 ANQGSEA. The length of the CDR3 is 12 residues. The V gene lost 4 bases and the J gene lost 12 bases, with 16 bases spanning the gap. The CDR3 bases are TGCAGCGTTGGAGGGACTACCAGGGGGCAGTTCTTC. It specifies CSVGGTTRGQFF.

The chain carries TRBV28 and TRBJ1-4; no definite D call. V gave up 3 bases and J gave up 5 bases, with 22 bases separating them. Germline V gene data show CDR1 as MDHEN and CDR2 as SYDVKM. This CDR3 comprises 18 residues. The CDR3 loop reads CASSFVGLRRRGNEKLFF. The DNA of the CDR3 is TGTGCCAGCAGTTTTGTCGGTCTCCGGAGGCGTGGCAATGAAAAACTGTTTTTT.

In DNA form, the CDR3 reads TGTGCCAGCATGGGGACCTACTCTGGAAACACCATATATTTT. Translation gives CASMGTYSGNTIYF. The chain carries TRBV27 and TRBJ1-3; TRBD1 is a possible D gene (5 bases). V lost 7 bases, J lost 0 bases, and 10 bases lay in between. This CDR3 has 14 residues. Germline V CDR1 and CDR2: MNHEY, SMNVEV (reference sequence).

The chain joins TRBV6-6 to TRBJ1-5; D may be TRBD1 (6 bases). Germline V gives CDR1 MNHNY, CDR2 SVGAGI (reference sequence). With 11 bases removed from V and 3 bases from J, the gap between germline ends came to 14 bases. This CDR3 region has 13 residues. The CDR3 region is CAARRTDNQPQHF. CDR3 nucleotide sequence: TGTGCCGCCAGGAGGACAGACAATCAGCCCCAGCATTTT.

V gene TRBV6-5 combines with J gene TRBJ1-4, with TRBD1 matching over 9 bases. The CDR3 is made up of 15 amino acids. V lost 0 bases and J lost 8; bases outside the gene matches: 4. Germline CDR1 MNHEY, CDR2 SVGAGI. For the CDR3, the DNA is TGTGCCAGCAGTTACTCCGGGACAGGGAACGAAAAACTGTTTTTT. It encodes CASSYSGTGNEKLFF.

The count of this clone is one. Written as DNA, the CDR3 is TGTGCCAGCAGCCCTGGACAGCTTCTTGGCTACACCTTC. As protein: CASSPGQLLGYTF. The chain recombines TRBV7-9 with TRBJ1-2, with TRBD1 as a possible D gene (6 bases). V lost 5 bases to trimming and J lost 7 bases, with 14 bases between them. The CDR3 has 13 residues. Germline V CDR1 and CDR2: SEHNR, FQNEAQ (reference sequence).

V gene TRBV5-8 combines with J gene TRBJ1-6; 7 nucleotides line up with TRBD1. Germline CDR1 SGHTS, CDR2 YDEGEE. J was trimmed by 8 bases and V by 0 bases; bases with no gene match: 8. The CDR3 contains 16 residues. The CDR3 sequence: CASSLGGDRWDSPLHF. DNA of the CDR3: TGTGCCAGCAGCTTGGGGGGGGACAGATGGGATTCACCCCTCCACTTT.

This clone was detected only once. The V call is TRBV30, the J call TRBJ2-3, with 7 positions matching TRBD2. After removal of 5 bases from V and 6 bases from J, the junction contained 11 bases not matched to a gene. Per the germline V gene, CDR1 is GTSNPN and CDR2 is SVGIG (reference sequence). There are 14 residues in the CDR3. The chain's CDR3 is CAWGGRGGEDTQYF. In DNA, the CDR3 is TGTGCCTGGGGGGGGAGGGGAGGTGAGGATACGCAGTATTTT.

CDR3 DNA: TGCGCCAGCAGCACTGGCGTGGGTGAAGCTTTCTTT. Residues: CASSTGVGEAFF. This chain uses TRBV5-1 with TRBJ1-1; D uncertain. V shed 4 bases and J shed 7 bases, with 11 bases lying between them. This CDR3 has 12 residues. Germline-derived CDR1 and CDR2 are SGHRS and YFSETQ.

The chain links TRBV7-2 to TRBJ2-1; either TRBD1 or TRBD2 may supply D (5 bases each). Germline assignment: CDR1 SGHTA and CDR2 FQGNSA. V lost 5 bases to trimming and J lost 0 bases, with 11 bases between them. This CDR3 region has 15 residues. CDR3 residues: CASSVDSGSYNEQFF. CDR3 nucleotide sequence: TGTGCCAGCAGCGTCGACAGCGGCTCCTACAATGAGCAGTTCTTC. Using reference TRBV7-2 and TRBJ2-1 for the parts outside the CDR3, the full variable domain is GAGVSQSPSNKVTEKGKDVELRCDPISGHTALYWYRQSLGQGLEFLIYFQGNSAPDKSGLPSDRFSAERTGGSVSTLTIQRTQQEDSAVYLCASSVDSGSYNEQFFGPGTRLTVL.